This T cell receptor (beta chain) was captured in a study of T cell responses to AZD1222 COVID-19 vaccine. Some clones are missing from TCRdb's copy, which holds only in-frame ones; the method was immunoSEQ multiplex PCR. The data contain 140,000 to 150,000 clones, more than 85% of them singletons. J was trimmed by 4 bases and V by 4 bases; bases with no gene match: 14. The CDR3 spans 19 residues. The germline gives CDR1 SGHRS, CDR2 YFSETQ. Here the sequenced sample was peripheral blood, taken on day 0 of AZD1222 vaccination. The source of this sequence is an adult in good health. The rearrangement links TRBV5-1 to TRBJ2-5, with 15 positions matching TRBD2. The CDR3 protein is CASSPQGLAGGGGRETQYF. CDR3 sequence (DNA): TGCGCCAGCAGCCCTCAGGGACTAGCGGGAGGCGGAGGGCGAGAGACCCAGTACTTC.